There are many counts of the clone carrying this T cell receptor (beta chain). The antigen remains unidentified. These data belong to a study of breast tumors, draining lymph nodes, adjacent tissues. Findings and limits, study-wide: Luminal-like breast cancer showed significantly greater tumor-nontumor repertoire similarity than basal-like breast cancer did. Most tumor T cells seemingly derive from lymph node, then expand in tumor. That most tumor T cells come from lymph nodes remained unproven. Tumors had less TCR diversity than lymph nodes, more than nontumor tissue.

TCRdb processed the multiplex PCR reads anew with MiXCR; each CDR3 protein has one entry. This table has approximately 47,000 distinct CDR3 sequences, 20% to 25% appearing once. The CDR3 totals 14 residues. The germline gives CDR1 SGHKS, CDR2 YYEKEE (reference sequence). Trimming shortened V by 5 bases and J by 4 bases, and 14 bases separated the two germline ends. This receptor was taken from a female donor with breast cancer. Some clones in this sample may be carry-over from other donors' samples. Sequenced input: breast tumor tissue. The chain employs TRBV5-5 and TRBJ2-3; a possible D gene is TRBD1 (6 bases). CDR3 amino acids: CASRSEQGSDTQYF. The CDR3 region has the DNA TGTGCCAGCAGAAGTGAACAGGGTTCAGATACGCAGTATTTT.